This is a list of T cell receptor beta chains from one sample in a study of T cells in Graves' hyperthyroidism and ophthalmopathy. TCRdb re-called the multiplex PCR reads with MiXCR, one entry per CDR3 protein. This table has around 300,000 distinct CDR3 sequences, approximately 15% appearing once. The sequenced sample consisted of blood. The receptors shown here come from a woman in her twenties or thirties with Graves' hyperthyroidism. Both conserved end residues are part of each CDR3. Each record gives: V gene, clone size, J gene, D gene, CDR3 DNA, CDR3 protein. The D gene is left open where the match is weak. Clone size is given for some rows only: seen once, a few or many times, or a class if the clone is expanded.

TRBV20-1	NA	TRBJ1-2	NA	TGCAGTGCTAGTCCGGGGGGGGAGCTCCGCGGCTACACCTTC	CSASPGGELRGYTF
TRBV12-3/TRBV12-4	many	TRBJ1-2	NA	TGTGCCAGCAGTGTCGGAAGGTTGGGCTATGGCTACACCTTC	CASSVGRLGYGYTF
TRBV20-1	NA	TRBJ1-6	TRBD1	TGCAGTGCTGCAGGGGGCGGCAATTCACCCCTCCACTTT	CSAAGGGNSPLHF
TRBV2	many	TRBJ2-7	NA	TGTGCCAGCACGCCCGACTGGAGCTCCTACGAGCAGTACTTC	CASTPDWSSYEQYF
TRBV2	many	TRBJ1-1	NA	TGTGCCAGCAGTGATGGGCAGAACACTGAAGCTTTCTTT	CASSDGQNTEAFF
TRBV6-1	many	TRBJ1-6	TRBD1	TGTGCCAGCAGTCGGGGACAGGGCGGCAATTCACCCCTCCACTTT	CASSRGQGGNSPLHF
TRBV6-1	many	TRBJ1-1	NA	TGTGCCAGTGGTTTTGACACTGAAGCTTTCTTT	CASGFDTEAFF
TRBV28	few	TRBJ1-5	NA	TGTGCCAGCGAGGCCCAGGGTCAGCCCCAGCATTTT	CASEAQGQPQHF
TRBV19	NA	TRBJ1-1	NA	TGTGCCAGCGACAGTTCGAACACTGAAGCTTTCTTT	CASDSSNTEAFF
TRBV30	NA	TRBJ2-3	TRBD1	TGTGCCTGGAGGCCGGGACAGGGCGCATCAGATACGCAGTATTTT	CAWRPGQGASDTQYF
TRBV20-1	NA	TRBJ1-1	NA	TGCAGTGCTAGCATAGTTTCGAACACTGAAGCTTTCTTT	CSASIVSNTEAFF
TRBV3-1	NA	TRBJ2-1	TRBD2	TGTGCCAGCAGCCAAGAAGGACTAGCGGTCTCCTACAATGAGCAGTTCTTC	CASSQEGLAVSYNEQFF
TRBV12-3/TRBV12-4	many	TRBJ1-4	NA	TGTGCCAGCAGTTCGACAGTCAAGGGTGAAAAACTGTTTTTT	CASSSTVKGEKLFF
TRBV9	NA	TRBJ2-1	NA	TGTGCCAGCAGCACCCAACAGGGACTAAGGGGCGATGAGCAGTTCTTC	CASSTQQGLRGDEQFF
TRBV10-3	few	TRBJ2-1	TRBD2	TGTGCCATCAGTGCTAGCGGGGAGCAGTTCTTC	CAISASGEQFF
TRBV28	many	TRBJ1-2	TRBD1	TGTGCCAGCTCCCGGGACAGCCTACCCGCTAACTATGGCTACACCTTC	CASSRDSLPANYGYTF
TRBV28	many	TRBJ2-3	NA	TGTGCCAGCAGTTTATCGATAGCGACAGATACGCAGTATTTT	CASSLSIATDTQYF
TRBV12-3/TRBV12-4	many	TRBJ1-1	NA	TGTGCCAGCAGTTTAGAGCGGGGTGGTACTGAAGCTTTCTTT	CASSLERGGTEAFF
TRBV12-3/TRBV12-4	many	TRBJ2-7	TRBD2	TGTGCCAGCAGTTCGGGACTAGCGGGAGTTATCTCCTACGAGCAGTACTTC	CASSSGLAGVISYEQYF
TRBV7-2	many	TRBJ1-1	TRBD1	TGTGCCAGCAGCTCAGGGGGCCGGGCTGAAGCTTTCTTT	CASSSGGRAEAFF
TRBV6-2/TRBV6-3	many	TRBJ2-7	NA	TGTGCCAGCACGACGAAGGACTACTACGAGCAGTACTTC	CASTTKDYYEQYF
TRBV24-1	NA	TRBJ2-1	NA	TGTGCCACCAGTGACGTGGAGTATCGGGAGAATGAGCAGTTCTTC	CATSDVEYRENEQFF
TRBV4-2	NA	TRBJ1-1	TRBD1	TGTGCCAGCAGCCCCAGGACAGGGGGCACTGAAGCTTTCTTT	CASSPRTGGTEAFF
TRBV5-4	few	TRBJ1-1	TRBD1	TGTGCCAGCAGCTTGGGAGGGACAGGAGTGAACACTGAAGCTTTCTTT	CASSLGGTGVNTEAFF
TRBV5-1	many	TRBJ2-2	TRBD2	TGCGCCAGCAGCGCGAAGACTAGCGGATCGAACACCGGGGAGCTGTTTTTT	CASSAKTSGSNTGELFF
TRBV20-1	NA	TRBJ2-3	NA	TGCAGTGCCACTGACATCTCTAGCACAGATACGCAGTATTTT	CSATDISSTDTQYF